This T cell receptor (beta chain) was sequenced for a study of cytomegalovirus exposure and HLA in healthy donors. Overall study context: Researchers found that approximately 85% of about 400 genotyped donors fell within the Caucasian-associated ancestry cluster. Whole-study findings and limits: Rarity marked most TCR sequences, yet some public TCRs occurred in many donors. The authors later linked a missense DCLRE1C variant to TCR beta V- and J-gene trimming.

Each donor's status was that of a healthy bone marrow donor. PCR amplification relied on 60 Vbeta primers (plus 13 Jbeta primers). This table comes from immunoSEQ multiplex PCR, and its TCRdb copy is limited to in-frame clones, with some not included. Among 200,000 or so clones, 65% to 85% were seen once, and the ten largest hold 4.5% to 7.5%. In regard to this clone: Its target is unknown.

The source material was PBMCs. The receptor was isolated from a woman aged 30 to 39 in good health and CMV-seropositive.

The CDR3 nucleotides read TGTGCCAGCTCACCACCCACGCAGTCGGGGTCGCAGTATTTT. Its translation: CASSPPTQSGSQYF. This chain uses TRBV18 with TRBJ2-3; weak D call: TRBD2 (5 bases). The germline V gene has CDR1 KGHSH and CDR2 LQKENI. The CDR3 runs 14 residues. The V end was cut by 0 bases, the J end by 10 bases, with 14 bases between.